This T cell receptor (beta chain) comes out of a study of blood T cell repertoires in COVID-19. Looking at the study overall: Samples of COVID-19 (acute and convalescent) were obtained from the United States, Italy and Spain. Sources were T cells, B-cell-depleted T cells, or PBMCs; the material itself was cDNA or gDNA.

V lost 3 bases and J 1 base, leaving 15 bases between the germline ends. Per germline, CDR1 KGHSH and CDR2 LQKENI. The CDR3 has 17 residues. Per the original methods: Using reference gene primer amplification, nucleated cell counts were estimated. Some clones are missing from TCRdb's copy, which holds only in-frame ones; the method was immunoSEQ multiplex PCR. The V and J calls and the clone size are those of that table, but D and trimming were determined from the DNA. The data contain about 290,000 clones, about nine tenths of them singletons. Input material: peripheral blood. The sequence came from a middle-aged woman who had recovered from COVID-19. This chain joins TRBV18 and TRBJ2-2; weak D call: TRBD1 (6 bases). The chain's CDR3 is CASSPPTGSVNTGELFF. DNA for the CDR3: TGTGCCAGCTCACCCCCAACAGGGTCGGTGAACACCGGGGAGCTGTTTTTT.